The 32 T cell receptor beta chains below all came from one sample that was sequenced in a study of regulatory T cells in long-lasting Graves disease. Time point reported: newly diagnosed GD, antithyroid drugs for less than 3 months. Following extraction of RNA from PBMCs, that RNA was used to make the TCR library. In building TCR beta libraries, iRepertoire HTBI primers were used together with Arm-PCR of CDR3 regions. TCRdb fed the multiplex PCR reads into MiXCR, producing one record per CDR3 protein. The sample shows roughly 410,000 distinct CDR3 sequences, 15% of them seen only once. Another study also made use of these data, one on T cells in Graves' hyperthyroidism and ophthalmopathy.

The specimen comprised peripheral blood mononuclear cells (PBMCs), sampled at new diagnosis, from a patient treated with antithyroid drugs. Every receptor here comes from a woman in her thirties or forties with Graves disease.

V is TRBV5-5 and J is TRBJ2-7, with D uncertain. Germline loops: CDR1 SGHKS, CDR2 YYEKEE (reference sequence). The CDR3 is 14 amino acids. The V gene lost 4 bases and the J gene lost 3 bases, with 14 bases spanning the gap. The CDR3 loop reads CASSQAIGFYEQYF. The CDR3 nucleotides read TGTGCCAGCAGCCAGGCAATTGGGTTCTACGAGCAGTACTTC. The full variable domain, its missing parts supplied by reference TRBV5-5 and TRBJ2-7, is DAGVTQSPTHLIKTRGQQVTLRCSPISGHKSVSWYQQVLGQGPQFIFQYYEKEERGRGNFPDRFSARQFPNYSSELNVNALLLGDSALYLCASSQAIGFYEQYFGPGTRLTVT.

This clonotype was found many times. The chain couples TRBV3-1 to TRBJ2-7; D gene uncertain. This CDR3 comprises 12 residues. CDR1 and CDR2 from the germline V gene are LGHDT and YNNKEL (reference sequence). Deletions cut 4 bases from V and 3 bases from J, with 7 bases between. For the CDR3, the DNA is TGTGCCAGCAGCCGCCGAGACTACGAGCAGTACTTC. Translated, it gives CASSRRDYEQYF.

The chain recombines TRBV20-1 with TRBJ2-1; 9 bases fit TRBD1. The germline CDR1 and CDR2 sequences are DFQATT and SNEGSKA (reference sequence). The CDR3 spans 13 residues. V lost 3 bases to trimming and J lost 8 bases; unmatched junction nucleotides: 5. The CDR3 nucleotides read TGCAGTGCTAGCCGGACAGGGGTCCATGAGCAGTTCTTC. Translation: CSASRTGVHEQFF.

Many counts were recorded for this clonotype. The chain employs TRBV10-3 and TRBJ2-3; perhaps TRBD2 as D (5 bases). The CDR3 has 12 residues. Germline V lookup: CDR1 ENHRY, CDR2 SYGVKD. V lost 6 bases to trimming and J lost 6 bases, with 10 bases between them. CDR3 DNA: TGTGCCATCAGGGACCCTAGCGATACGCAGTATTTT. Amino acid sequence: CAIRDPSDTQYF.

This chain connects TRBV19 to TRBJ2-1; 7 nucleotides match TRBD1. In germline, CDR1 is LNHDA, CDR2 SQIVND (reference sequence). With V trimmed by 4 bases and J by 2 bases, 2 bases remained unmatched. The CDR3 length is 14 residues. The CDR3 loop is CASSKDRAYNEQFF. CDR3 coding DNA: TGTGCCAGTAGTAAAGACAGGGCCTACAATGAGCAGTTCTTC.

The rearrangement joins TRBV28 to TRBJ1-6; no firm D call. The CDR3 is 12 amino acids. The germline CDR1 and CDR2 sequences are MDHEN and SYDVKM. Trimming shortened V by 7 bases and J by 8 bases, and 9 bases separated the two germline ends. In DNA form, the CDR3 reads TGTGCCAGCAATCAGTACGATTCACCCCTCCACTTT. Amino acid sequence: CASNQYDSPLHF. Complete variable domain (other parts from reference TRBV28 and TRBJ1-6): DVKVTQSSRYLVKRTGEKVFLECVQDMDHENMFWYRQDPGLGLRLIYFSYDVKMKEKGDIPEGYSVSREKKERFSLILESASTNQTSMYLCASNQYDSPLHFGNGTRLTVT.

This clonotype was counted ten times or more. This rearrangement joins TRBV11-2 to TRBJ2-7; 9 bases are a match to TRBD1. CDR3 length: 17 residues. Germline values: CDR1 SGHAT, CDR2 FQNNGV. Trimming removed 5 bases from V and 0 bases from J; junction bases left unmatched: 11. For the CDR3, the DNA is TGTGCCAGCAGCATTACGTCCGGGACAGGGAGCTCCTACGAGCAGTACTTC. Translating it yields CASSITSGTGSSYEQYF.

To note about this clonotype: A much larger clone lies one base from this, so it may be a read error. This chain uses TRBV28 with TRBJ2-7; D uncertain. The germline CDR1 and CDR2 sequences are MDHEN and SYDVKM. The CDR3 length is 16 residues. CDR3 sequence (DNA): TGTGCCAGCAGTTTTAGTTTAGGGTCCAATTCCTACGAGCAGCACTTC. Encoded protein: CASSFSLGSNSYEQHF.

At least ten counts were recorded for this clonotype. This chain connects TRBV6-1 to TRBJ2-5; 10 nucleotides match TRBD2. Germline V lookup: CDR1 MNHNS, CDR2 SASEGT. The CDR3 is made up of 16 amino acids. Losses at the gene ends were 4 bases for V and 4 bases for J; bases not matched to a gene: 9. This CDR3 is CASSGASGRGTETQYF. The CDR3 nucleotides read TGTGCCAGCAGTGGGGCGAGCGGGAGGGGTACAGAGACCCAGTACTTC.

This clonotype was detected ten times or more. The CDR3 sequence: CASSQQGLETEAFF. CDR3 DNA sequence: TGTGCCAGCAGTCAACAGGGGCTGGAAACTGAAGCTTTCTTT. The chain is built from TRBV2 and TRBJ1-1; 7 bases line up with TRBD1. The CDR3 loop spans 14 amino acids. CDR1 and CDR2 (germline): SNHLY, FYNNEI. Trimming took 5 bases from V and 5 from J; bases not matched to a gene: 8.

The chain links TRBV4-2 to TRBJ1-1, with 9 bases that match TRBD1. V lost 8 bases and J lost 1; bases outside the gene matches: 14. The CDR3 has 17 amino acids. Germline CDR1 LGHNA, CDR2 YNFKEQ. This CDR3 reads CASWGYGRQGENTEAFF. CDR3 nucleotide sequence: TGTGCCAGCTGGGGCTATGGGAGACAGGGGGAGAACACTGAAGCTTTCTTT.

This clonotype was seen ten or more times. This chain joins TRBV7-6 and TRBJ1-5; 8 nucleotides align to TRBD1. Germline V gives CDR1 SGHVS, CDR2 FNYEAQ. The CDR3 consists of 16 residues. After removal of 5 bases from V and 2 bases from J, the junction contained 8 bases not matched to a gene. The CDR3 protein is CASSPLDRGGNQPQHF. CDR3 DNA sequence: TGTGCCAGCAGCCCCCTCGACAGGGGTGGCAATCAGCCCCAGCATTTT.

This clonotype occurred a few times. The V call is TRBV10-3, the J call TRBJ2-6; 8 nucleotides line up with TRBD1. CDR1 and CDR2 from the germline V gene are ENHRY and SYGVKD. The V and J ends lost 10 bases and 4 bases, in that order; junction bases with no gene match: 12. This CDR3 has 16 amino acids. The CDR3: CASRVPGGRGANVLTF. The CDR3 coding sequence is TGTGCCAGCCGGGTGCCAGGGGGCCGAGGGGCCAACGTCCTGACTTTC.

In its sample, this clonotype was seen many times. The V call is TRBV5-1, the J call TRBJ2-5, with D perhaps TRBD1 or TRBD2 (7 bases each). CDR1 is SGHRS and CDR2 is YFSETQ in the germline V gene. V lost 4 bases, J lost 4 bases, and 11 bases lay in between. The CDR3 runs to 13 residues. The CDR3 region is CASSQGEGETQYF. CDR3 DNA: TGCGCCAGCAGCCAGGGGGAGGGAGAGACCCAGTACTTC.

This clonotype was recorded a few times. V usage is TRBV6-1 and J usage is TRBJ1-2; 7 bases map to TRBD1. Germline assignment: CDR1 MNHNS and CDR2 SASEGT. This CDR3 has 13 amino acids. The V segment lost 5 bases and the J segment 7 bases; nucleotides outside the gene matches: 7. DNA of the CDR3: TGTGCCAGCAGTAATCAGGGGGAAGGTGGCTACACCTTC. Protein: CASSNQGEGGYTF.

This clonotype occurred many times. The CDR3 bases are TGTGCCAGCAGCGTTGAGGTCGGTGGAAACACCATATATTTT. Its protein is CASSVEVGGNTIYF. V gene TRBV9 combines with J gene TRBJ1-3; D is uncertain. The CDR3 has 14 residues. Germline V gene data show CDR1 as SGDLS and CDR2 as YYNGEE. Between the trimmed V and J ends, which lost 2 bases and 3 bases, there was a span of 9 bases.

This chain uses TRBV5-8 with TRBJ2-2; the D gene is possibly TRBD2 (6 bases). CDR1 SGHTS and CDR2 YDEGEE come from the germline V gene. The CDR3 extends over 13 amino acids. The ends were cut back, 5 bases at V and 8 bases at J, with 13 bases in the middle. The CDR3 reads CASRRKAGGELFF. Here the CDR3 DNA reads TGTGCCAGCAGACGAAAGGCGGGGGGGGAGCTGTTTTTT.

This clonotype came up many times. The chain couples TRBV12-3 or TRBV12-4 to TRBJ2-7; possible D gene TRBD2, 5 bases. The CDR3 runs to 14 residues. Between the trimmed V and J ends, which lost 7 bases and 0 bases, there was a span of 13 bases. The CDR3 DNA reads as TGTGCCAGCATGGCGCCCGGGAACTCCTACGAGCAGTACTTC. This codes for CASMAPGNSYEQYF.

This clonotype has just a few counts. A much larger clonotype is one base distant, so this may be a read error. The chain uses TRBV28 and TRBJ1-4; TRBD1 is a possible D gene (6 bases). The CDR3 runs 14 residues. Looked up from germline, CDR1 is MDHEN and CDR2 is SYDVKM. Trimming pared 2 bases from V and 10 bases from J, leaving 14 bases between. CDR3 residues: CASSLGGEDGKLFF. The CDR3 nucleotides are TGTGCCAGCAGTTTAGGGGGCGAGGATGGAAAACTGTTTTTT.

The chain couples TRBV5-1 to TRBJ2-7, with 11 bases that match TRBD1. This CDR3 region has 16 residues. Unmatched junction bases numbered 11, after V lost 4 bases and J lost 5 bases. Per germline, CDR1 SGHRS and CDR2 YFSETQ. CDR3 bases: TGCGCCAGCAGCCAAGATCTCTGGGGACAGGGGGACGAGCAGTACTTC. It encodes CASSQDLWGQGDEQYF.

The sample holds many counts of this clonotype. The CDR3 loop reads CASSFGTELLSSYNSPLHF. The CDR3 DNA follows: TGTGCCAGCAGTTTTGGGACAGAACTATTGAGCTCCTATAATTCACCCCTCCACTTT. J is TRBJ1-6 and V is TRBV28; 7 nucleotides match TRBD1. Trimming cost V 3 bases and J 0 bases; bases outside gene matches: 11. CDR3 size: 19 residues. Per germline, CDR1 MDHEN and CDR2 SYDVKM.

This clonotype was picked up a small number of times. As the CDR3 is not closed by the conserved phenylalanine or tryptophan, this likely results from a read error. No DNA is shown, since the ends of the CDR3 on it are uncertain; the CDR3 is the one TCRdb lists. The chain employs TRBV10-3 and TRBJ1-1; the table's D gene call, TRBD1, was not cross checked with the DNA. The CDR3 is 15 residues long, ends included. CDR1 is ENHRY, CDR2 SYGVKD, per germline. The chain's CDR3 is CAISESIGRPGGVQT.

At least ten counts were recorded for this clonotype. The chain recombines TRBV20-1 with TRBJ1-4, with D uncertain. The V end lost 4 bases, the J end lost 0 bases, and 6 bases lay between the germline ends. Germline V lookup: CDR1 DFQATT, CDR2 SNEGSKA (reference sequence). CDR3 size: 13 residues. CDR3 nucleotides: TGCAGTGCTAAAGATGCAACTAATGAAAAACTGTTTTTT. The encoded protein is CSAKDATNEKLFF.

The V and J genes are TRBV6-1 and TRBJ2-2; 7 nucleotides line up with TRBD2. The V segment lost 4 bases and the J segment 6 bases; nucleotides outside the gene matches: 8. Per germline, CDR1 MNHNS and CDR2 SASEGT. This CDR3 contains 15 residues. The CDR3 DNA is TGTGCCAGCAGTGGAGTTACTAGCGTTTCCGGGGAGCTGTTTTTT. Translation: CASSGVTSVSGELFF.

J is TRBJ1-5 and V is TRBV5-4; 8 positions agree with TRBD1. Germline CDR1 and CDR2: SGHNT and YYREEE (reference sequence). This CDR3 spans 15 amino acids. V trimming: 3 bases; J trimming: 6 bases; junction bases outside the gene matches: 8. As DNA, the CDR3 is TGTGCCAGCAGCTGGGGGGCAGGGGGCTTTCAGCCCCAGCATTTT. As protein: CASSWGAGGFQPQHF.

The rearrangement links TRBV5-6 to TRBJ2-3; 7 bases align to TRBD2. This CDR3 has 16 amino acids. Trimming removed 3 bases from V and 4 bases from J; junction bases left unmatched: 11. CDR1 is SGHDT and CDR2 is YYEEEE in the germline V gene. CDR3 nucleotide sequence: TGTGCCAGCAGCTCTCCCTTTCGCGGGAGCGCAGATACGCAGTATTTT. Translation gives CASSSPFRGSADTQYF.

This clonotype appeared a few times. The chain couples TRBV20-1 to TRBJ2-1; 7 bases are shared with TRBD2. Germline CDR1 is DFQATT and CDR2 is SNEGSKA (reference sequence). This CDR3 is built from 15 residues. V shed 3 bases, J shed 8 bases, and the junction held 13 bases outside the gene matches. The CDR3 protein is CSASNTAGTLYEQFF. CDR3 nucleotide sequence: TGCAGTGCTAGTAATACAGCGGGGACCCTCTATGAGCAGTTCTTC.

CDR3 residues: CASSYSMGPNQPQHF. In nucleotides, the CDR3 is TGTGCCAGCAGTTACTCGATGGGTCCCAATCAGCCCCAGCATTTT. This rearrangement joins TRBV6-6 to TRBJ1-5; D unclear. Germline-derived CDR1 and CDR2 are MNHNY and SVGAGI (reference sequence). This CDR3 has 15 residues. Trimming left V 0 bases short and J 3 bases short, with 9 bases between.

This clonotype was seen many times. The chain carries TRBV29-1 and TRBJ1-5, with D tentatively TRBD1 (6 bases). Germline V gene sequence: CDR1 SQVTM, CDR2 ANQGSEA. Trimming pared 6 bases from V and 4 bases from J, leaving 13 bases between. This CDR3 has 13 residues. CDR3 sequence: CSVVAGVNQPQHF. The CDR3 DNA reads TGCAGCGTAGTCGCAGGGGTAAATCAGCCCCAGCATTTT.

This clonotype was counted ten times or more. The rearrangement joins TRBV7-8 to TRBJ1-2, with 9 nucleotides matching TRBD1. Germline CDR1 is SGHVS and CDR2 is FQNEAQ. J lost 5 bases, V lost 4 bases, and 5 bases had no gene match. The CDR3 sequence is 14 residues long. The CDR3 sequence is CASSSTGGWYGYTF. As DNA, the CDR3 is TGTGCCAGCAGCTCAACAGGGGGCTGGTATGGCTACACCTTC.

This chain links TRBV20-1 with TRBJ2-7, with D possibly TRBD2 on 6 matching bases. The CDR3 sequence is 15 residues long. V lost 3 bases, J lost 2 bases, and 17 bases lay in between. CDR1 is DFQATT, CDR2 SNEGSKA, per germline (reference sequence). The CDR3 region has the DNA TGCAGTGCTAGGGATAGCGGAGCCCCTACCTACGAGCAGTACTTC. Protein: CSARDSGAPTYEQYF.

This clonotype was seen only a few times. This chain links TRBV6-2 or TRBV6-3 with TRBJ2-1, with 8 bases that match TRBD1. This CDR3 region has 15 residues. After removal of 4 bases from V and 7 bases from J, the junction contained 9 bases not matched to a gene. In germline, CDR1 is MNHEY, CDR2 SVGEGT. Here the CDR3 DNA reads TGTGCCAGCAGTTCCACACGGGGACAGGCTAATGAGCAGTTCTTC. It is translated as CASSSTRGQANEQFF.